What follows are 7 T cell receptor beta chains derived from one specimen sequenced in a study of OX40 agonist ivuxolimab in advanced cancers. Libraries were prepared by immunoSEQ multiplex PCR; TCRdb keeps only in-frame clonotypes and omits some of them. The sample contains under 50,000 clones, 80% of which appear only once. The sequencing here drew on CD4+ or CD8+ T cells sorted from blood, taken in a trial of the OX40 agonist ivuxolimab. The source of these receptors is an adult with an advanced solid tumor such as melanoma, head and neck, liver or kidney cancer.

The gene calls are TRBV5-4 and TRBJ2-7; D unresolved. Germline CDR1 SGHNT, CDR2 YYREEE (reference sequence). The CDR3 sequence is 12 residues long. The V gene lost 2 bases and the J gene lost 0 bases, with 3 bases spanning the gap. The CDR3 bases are TGTGCCAGCAGCTTTAGCTCCTACGAGCAGTACTTC. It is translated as CASSFSSYEQYF.

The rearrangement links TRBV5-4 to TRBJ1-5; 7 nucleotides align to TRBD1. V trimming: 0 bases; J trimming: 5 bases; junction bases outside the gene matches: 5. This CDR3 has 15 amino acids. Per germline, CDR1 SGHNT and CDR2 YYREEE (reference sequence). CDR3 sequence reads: CASSLGGTVDQPQHF. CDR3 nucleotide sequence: TGTGCCAGCAGCTTGGGGGGGACAGTGGATCAGCCCCAGCATTTT.

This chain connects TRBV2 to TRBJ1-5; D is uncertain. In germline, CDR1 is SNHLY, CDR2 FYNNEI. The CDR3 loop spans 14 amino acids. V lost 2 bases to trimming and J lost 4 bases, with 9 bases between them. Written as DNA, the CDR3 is TGTGCCAGCAGTGAATCGGGAGGGAATCAGCCCCAGCATTTT. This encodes CASSESGGNQPQHF.

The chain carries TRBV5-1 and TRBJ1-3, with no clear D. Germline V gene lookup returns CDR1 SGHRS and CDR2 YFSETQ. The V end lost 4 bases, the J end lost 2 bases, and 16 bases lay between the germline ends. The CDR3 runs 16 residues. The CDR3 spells CASSLTTPAPGNTIYF. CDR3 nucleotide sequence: TGCGCCAGCAGCCTGACTACACCGGCCCCTGGAAACACCATATATTTT.

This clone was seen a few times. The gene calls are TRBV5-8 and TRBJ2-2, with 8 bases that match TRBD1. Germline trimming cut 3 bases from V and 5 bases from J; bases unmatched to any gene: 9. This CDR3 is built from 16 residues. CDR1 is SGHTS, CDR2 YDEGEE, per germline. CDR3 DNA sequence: TGTGCCAGCAGCTACTACCAGGGGGCTGCGACCGGGGAGCTGTTTTTT. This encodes CASSYYQGAATGELFF.

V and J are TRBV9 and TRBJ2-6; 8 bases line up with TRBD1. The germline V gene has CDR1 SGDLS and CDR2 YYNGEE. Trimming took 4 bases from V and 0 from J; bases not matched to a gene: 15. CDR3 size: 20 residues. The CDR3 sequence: CASSTHNRTGLTSGANVLTF. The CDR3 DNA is TGTGCCAGCAGCACCCACAACCGGACAGGGTTAACCTCTGGGGCCAACGTCCTGACTTTC.

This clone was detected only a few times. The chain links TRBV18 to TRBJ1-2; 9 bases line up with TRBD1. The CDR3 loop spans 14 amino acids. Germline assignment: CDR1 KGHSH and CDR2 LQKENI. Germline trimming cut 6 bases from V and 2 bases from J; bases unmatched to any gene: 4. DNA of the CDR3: TGTGCCAGCTCCCCAGGGACAGGGAACTATGGCTACACCTTC. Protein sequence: CASSPGTGNYGYTF.